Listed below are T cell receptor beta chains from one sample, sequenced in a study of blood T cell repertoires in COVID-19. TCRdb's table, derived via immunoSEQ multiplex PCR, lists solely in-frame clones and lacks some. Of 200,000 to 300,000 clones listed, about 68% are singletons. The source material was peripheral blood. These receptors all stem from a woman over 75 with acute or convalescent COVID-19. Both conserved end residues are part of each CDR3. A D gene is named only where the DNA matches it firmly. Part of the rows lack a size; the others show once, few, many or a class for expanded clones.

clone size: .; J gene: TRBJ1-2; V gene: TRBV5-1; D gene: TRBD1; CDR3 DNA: TGCGCCAGCAGCTGGTTCGGACAGGATTATGGCTACACCTTC; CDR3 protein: CASSWFGQDYGYTF
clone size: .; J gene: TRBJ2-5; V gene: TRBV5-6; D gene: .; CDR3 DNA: TGTGCCAGCAGCCTTGGGACATTCCAAGAGACCCAGTACTTC; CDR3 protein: CASSLGTFQETQYF
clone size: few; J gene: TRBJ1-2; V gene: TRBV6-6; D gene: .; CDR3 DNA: TGTGCCAGCAGTTACCTGGACAGCCGTAACTATGGCTACACCTTC; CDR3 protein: CASSYLDSRNYGYTF
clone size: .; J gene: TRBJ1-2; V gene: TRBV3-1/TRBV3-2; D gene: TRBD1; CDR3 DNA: TGTGCCAGCAGCACACAGGCGGGACAGGGGGGTAATGGCTACACCTTC; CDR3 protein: CASSTQAGQGGNGYTF
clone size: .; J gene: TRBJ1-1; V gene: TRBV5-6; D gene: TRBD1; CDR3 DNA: TGTGCCAGCAGCTCCCAGGGGGCGGGGACTGAAGCTTTCTTT; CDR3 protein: CASSSQGAGTEAFF
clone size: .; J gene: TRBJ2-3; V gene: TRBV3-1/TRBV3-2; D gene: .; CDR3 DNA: TGTGCCAGCAGCTTAAAAAGGTCACGGACATTTAGCACAGATACGCAGTATTTT; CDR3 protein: CASSLKRSRTFSTDTQYF
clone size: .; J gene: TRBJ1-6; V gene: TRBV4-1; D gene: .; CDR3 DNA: TGCGCCAGCAGCCAAGAGGGGCTCCAAAACAATTCACCCCTCCACTTT; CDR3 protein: CASSQEGLQNNSPLHF
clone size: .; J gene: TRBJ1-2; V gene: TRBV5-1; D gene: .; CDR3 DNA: TGCGCCAGCAGTTATAGTTCGGGGAGCTATGGCTACACCTTC; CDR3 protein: CASSYSSGSYGYTF
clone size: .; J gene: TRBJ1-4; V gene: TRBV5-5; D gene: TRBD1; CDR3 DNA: TGTGCCAGCAGCTCTCCCACAGGGGGAAGAGAAGGCAAACTGTTTTTT; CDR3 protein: CASSSPTGGREGKLFF
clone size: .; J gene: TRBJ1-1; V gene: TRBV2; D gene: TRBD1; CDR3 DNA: TGTGCCAGCAGTGCGGGGCAGGGGGGACACACTGAAGCTTTCTTT; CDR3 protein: CASSAGQGGHTEAFF
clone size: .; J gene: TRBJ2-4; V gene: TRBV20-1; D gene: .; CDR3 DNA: TGCAGTGCTAGTTTTGAGGCCCTAAACATTCAGTACTTC; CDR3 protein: CSASFEALNIQYF
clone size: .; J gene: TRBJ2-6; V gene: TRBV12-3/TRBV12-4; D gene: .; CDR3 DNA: TGTGCCAGCAGCTTCTCTGGGGCCAACGTCCTGACTTTC; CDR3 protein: CASSFSGANVLTF
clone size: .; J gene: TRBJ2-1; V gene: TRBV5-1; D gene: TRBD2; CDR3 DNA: TGCGCCAGCAGCAACTTAGCGGGAAACTACAATGAGCAGTTCTTC; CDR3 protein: CASSNLAGNYNEQFF
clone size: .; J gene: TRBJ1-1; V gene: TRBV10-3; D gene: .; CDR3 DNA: TGTGCCGCTCTAACCGTTGGAGGACTCACTGAAGCTTTCTTT; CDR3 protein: CAALTVGGLTEAFF
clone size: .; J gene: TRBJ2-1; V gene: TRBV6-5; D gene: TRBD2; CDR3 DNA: TGTGCCAGCACCCCCCCAAGCGGGGGATCCAATGAGCAGTTCTTC; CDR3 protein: CASTPPSGGSNEQFF
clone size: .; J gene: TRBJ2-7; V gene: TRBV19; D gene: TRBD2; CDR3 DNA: TGTGCCAGTAGCGGGGGGGTTACAGAGCAGTACTTC; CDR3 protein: CASSGGVTEQYF
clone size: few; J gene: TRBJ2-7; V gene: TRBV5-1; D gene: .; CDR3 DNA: TGCGCCAGCAGCTCCCATCGGGATACGTACGAGCAGTACTTC; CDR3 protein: CASSSHRDTYEQYF
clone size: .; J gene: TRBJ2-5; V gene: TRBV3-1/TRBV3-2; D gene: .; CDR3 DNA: TGTGCCAGCAGCTTTTTGCCTCAGGGGTCTTGGGAGACCCAGTACTTC; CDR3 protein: CASSFLPQGSWETQYF
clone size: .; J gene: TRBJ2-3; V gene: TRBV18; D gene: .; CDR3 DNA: TGTGCCAGCTCACCTCAGGGGAGCACAGATACGCAGTATTTT; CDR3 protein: CASSPQGSTDTQYF
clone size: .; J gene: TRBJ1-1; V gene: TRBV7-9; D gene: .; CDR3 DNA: TGTGCCAGCAGCTCTAACTCCGGGGGCACTGAAGCTTTCTTT; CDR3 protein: CASSSNSGGTEAFF
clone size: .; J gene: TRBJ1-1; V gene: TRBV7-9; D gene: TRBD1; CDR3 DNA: TGTGCCAGCCGTGGACAGGCCAACACTGAAGCTTTCTTT; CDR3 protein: CASRGQANTEAFF
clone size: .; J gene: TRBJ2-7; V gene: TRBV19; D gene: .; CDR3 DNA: TGTGCCAGTAGTAGTGGGCAGACCTACGAGCAGTACTTC; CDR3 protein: CASSSGQTYEQYF
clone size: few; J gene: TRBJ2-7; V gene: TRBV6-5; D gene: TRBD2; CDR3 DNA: TGTGCCAGCAGTTACACGGGGGGGCCTTCCTACGAGCAGTACTTC; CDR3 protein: CASSYTGGPSYEQYF
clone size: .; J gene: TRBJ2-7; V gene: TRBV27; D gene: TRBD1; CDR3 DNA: TGTGCCAGCAGTTCTATCCGGGACAGAAGGTCCCGATCGTACGAGCAGTACTTC; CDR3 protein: CASSSIRDRRSRSYEQYF
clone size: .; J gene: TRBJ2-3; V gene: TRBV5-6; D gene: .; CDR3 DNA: TGTGCCAGCAGCTTGGGGCTGGGGCGCACAGATACGCAGTATTTT; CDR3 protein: CASSLGLGRTDTQYF
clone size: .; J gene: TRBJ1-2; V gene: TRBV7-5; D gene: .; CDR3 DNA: TGTGTCAGAAGCTTAGGGACAGGGAATGGCTACACCTTC; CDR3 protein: CVRSLGTGNGYTF
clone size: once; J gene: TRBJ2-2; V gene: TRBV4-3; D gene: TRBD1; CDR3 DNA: TGCGCCAGCAGCAGACAGGGGGCTGAAGGCACCGGGGAGCTGTTTTTT; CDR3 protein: CASSRQGAEGTGELFF
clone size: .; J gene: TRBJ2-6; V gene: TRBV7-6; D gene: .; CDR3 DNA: TGTGCCAGCAGTGGGGCAGGGCGAATTTCTGGGGCCAACGTCCTGACTTTC; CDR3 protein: CASSGAGRISGANVLTF
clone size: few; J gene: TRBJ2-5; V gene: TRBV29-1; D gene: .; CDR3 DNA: TGCAGCGTTGGACTTGCGGAAGAGACCCAGTACTTC; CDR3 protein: CSVGLAEETQYF
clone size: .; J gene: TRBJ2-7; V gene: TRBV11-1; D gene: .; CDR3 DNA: TGTGCCAGCAGCCGGGGGACTGTAAGCTCCTACGAGCAGTACTTC; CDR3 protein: CASSRGTVSSYEQYF
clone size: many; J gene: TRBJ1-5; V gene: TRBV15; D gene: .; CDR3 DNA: TGTGCCACCAGCACGGGGTATAGCAATCAGCCCCAGCATTTT; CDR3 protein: CATSTGYSNQPQHF
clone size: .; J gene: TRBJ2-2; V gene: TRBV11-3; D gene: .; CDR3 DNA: TGTGCCAGCAGCTTAGTCGCGAACACCGGGGAGCTGTTTTTT; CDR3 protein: CASSLVANTGELFF
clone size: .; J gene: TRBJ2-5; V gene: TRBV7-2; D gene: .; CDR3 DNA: TGTGCCAGCAGTCGGGATCCTGTTAGGTCAGAGACCCAGTACTTC; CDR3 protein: CASSRDPVRSETQYF
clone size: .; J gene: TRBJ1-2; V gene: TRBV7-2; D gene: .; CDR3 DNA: TGTGCCAGCAGCTTAACTGGTTCCGCCGCTGGCTATGGCTACACCTTC; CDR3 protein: CASSLTGSAAGYGYTF
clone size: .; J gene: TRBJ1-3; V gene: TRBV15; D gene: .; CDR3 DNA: TGTGCCACCAGCAGAGGACAGGTTAACTCTGGAAACACCATATATTTT; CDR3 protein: CATSRGQVNSGNTIYF
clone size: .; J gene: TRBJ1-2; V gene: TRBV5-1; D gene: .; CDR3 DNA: TGCGCCAGCAGCGTCGACAGCAACTATGGCTACACCTTC; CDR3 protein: CASSVDSNYGYTF
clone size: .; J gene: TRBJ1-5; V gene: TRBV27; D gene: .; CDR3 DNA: TGTGCCAGCAGTAGGAGTTATAGCAATCAGCCCCAGCATTTT; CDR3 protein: CASSRSYSNQPQHF
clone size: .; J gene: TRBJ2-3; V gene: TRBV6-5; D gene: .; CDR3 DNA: TGTGCCAGCAGTTACTCGAGCGGCCGATCAGATACGCAGTATTTT; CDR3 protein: CASSYSSGRSDTQYF
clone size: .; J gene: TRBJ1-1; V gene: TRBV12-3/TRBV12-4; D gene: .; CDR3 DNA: TGTGCCAGCAGGCGGAGGGGCGGGGTTGAAGCTTTCTTT; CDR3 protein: CASRRRGGVEAFF
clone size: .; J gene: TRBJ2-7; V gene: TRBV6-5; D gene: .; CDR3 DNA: TGTGCCAGCAGTTCCTGGACTACCAGGGGGAGCGAGCAGTACTTC; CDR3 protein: CASSSWTTRGSEQYF
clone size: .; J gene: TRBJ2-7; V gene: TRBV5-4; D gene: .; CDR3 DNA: TGTGCCAGCAGCCTCGGACTTAGCAGGATGCTTGACGAGCAGTACTTC; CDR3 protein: CASSLGLSRMLDEQYF
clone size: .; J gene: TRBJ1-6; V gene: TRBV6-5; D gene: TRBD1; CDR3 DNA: TGTGCCAGCAGTTTCAACCCGGGACAGGGGACTTCACCCCTCCACTTT; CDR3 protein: CASSFNPGQGTSPLHF